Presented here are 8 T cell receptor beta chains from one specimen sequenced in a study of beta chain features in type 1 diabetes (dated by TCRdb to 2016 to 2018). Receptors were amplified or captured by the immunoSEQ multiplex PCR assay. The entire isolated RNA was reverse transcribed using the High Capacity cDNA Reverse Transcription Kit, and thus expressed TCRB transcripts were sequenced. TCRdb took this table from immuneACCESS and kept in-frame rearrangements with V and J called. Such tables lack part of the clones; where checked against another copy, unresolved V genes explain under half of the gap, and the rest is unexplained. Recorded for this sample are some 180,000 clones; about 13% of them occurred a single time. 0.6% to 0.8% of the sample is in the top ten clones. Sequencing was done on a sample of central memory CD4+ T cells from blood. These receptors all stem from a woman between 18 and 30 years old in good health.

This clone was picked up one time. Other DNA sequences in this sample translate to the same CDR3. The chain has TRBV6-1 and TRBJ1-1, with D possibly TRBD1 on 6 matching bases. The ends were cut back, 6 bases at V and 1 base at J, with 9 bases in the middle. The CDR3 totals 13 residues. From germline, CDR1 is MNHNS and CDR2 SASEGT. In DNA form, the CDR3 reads TGTGCCAGCAGGGGACATTCGAACACTGAAGCTTTCTTT. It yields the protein CASRGHSNTEAFF.

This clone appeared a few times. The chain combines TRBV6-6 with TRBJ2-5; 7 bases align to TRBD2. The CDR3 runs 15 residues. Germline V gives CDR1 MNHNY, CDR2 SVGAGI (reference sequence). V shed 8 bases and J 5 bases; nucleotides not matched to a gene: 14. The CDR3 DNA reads TGTGCCAGCTATGCATCCGGCGGGGGAGGCGAGACCCAGTACTTC. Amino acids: CASYASGGGGETQYF.

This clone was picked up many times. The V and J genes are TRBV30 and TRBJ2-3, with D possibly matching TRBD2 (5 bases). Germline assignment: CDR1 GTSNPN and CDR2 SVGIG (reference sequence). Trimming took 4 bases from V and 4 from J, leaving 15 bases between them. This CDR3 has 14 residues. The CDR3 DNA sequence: TGTGCCTGGACACCCCGTTTCGGGGCAGATACGCAGTATTTT. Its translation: CAWTPRFGADTQYF.

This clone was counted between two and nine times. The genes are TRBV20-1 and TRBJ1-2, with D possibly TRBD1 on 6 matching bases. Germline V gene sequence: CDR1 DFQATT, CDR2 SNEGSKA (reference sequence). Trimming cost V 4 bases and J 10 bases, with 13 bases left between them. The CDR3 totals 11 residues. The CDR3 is CSAKNRVSYTF. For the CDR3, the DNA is TGCAGTGCTAAAAACAGGGTTTCCTACACCTTC.

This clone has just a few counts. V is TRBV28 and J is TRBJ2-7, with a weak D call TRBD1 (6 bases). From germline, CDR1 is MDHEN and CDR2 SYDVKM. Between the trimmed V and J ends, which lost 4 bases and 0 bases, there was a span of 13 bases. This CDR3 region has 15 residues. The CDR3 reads CASSSLQGPSYEQYF. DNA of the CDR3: TGTGCCAGCAGTTCCTTACAGGGCCCCTCCTACGAGCAGTACTTC.

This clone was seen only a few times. The CDR3 DNA sequence: TGTGCCAGCAGCACCCGGGACAGGGTGCCCGGGGAGCTGTTTTTT. Its protein product is CASSTRDRVPGELFF. The J gene is TRBJ2-2, the V gene TRBV5-4; TRBD1 matches at 9 bases. J gave up 6 bases and V 4 bases, and 7 bases lay outside the gene matches. The CDR3 has 15 residues. The V gene's germline CDR1 is SGHNT and CDR2 YYREEE (reference sequence).

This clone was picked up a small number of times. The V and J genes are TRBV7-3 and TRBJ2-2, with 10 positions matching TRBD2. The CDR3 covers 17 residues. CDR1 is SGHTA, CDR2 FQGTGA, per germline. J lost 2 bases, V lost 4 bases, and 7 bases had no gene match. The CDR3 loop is CASSSVAGGRNTGELFF. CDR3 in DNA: TGTGCCAGCAGCTCAGTAGCGGGAGGACGCAACACCGGGGAGCTGTTTTTT. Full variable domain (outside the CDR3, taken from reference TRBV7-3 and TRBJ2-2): GAGVSQTPSNKVTEKGKYVELRCDPISGHTALYWYRQSLGQGPEFLIYFQGTGAADDSGLPNDRFFAVRPEGSVSTLKIQRTERGDSAVYLCASSSVAGGRNTGELFFGEGSRLTVL.

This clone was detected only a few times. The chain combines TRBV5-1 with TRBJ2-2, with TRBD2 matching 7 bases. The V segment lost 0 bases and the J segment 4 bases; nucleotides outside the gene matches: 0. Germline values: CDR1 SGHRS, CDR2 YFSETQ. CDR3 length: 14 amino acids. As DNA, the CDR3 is TGCGCCAGCAGCTTGGCGGGGGGCACCGGGGAGCTGTTTTTT. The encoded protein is CASSLAGGTGELFF. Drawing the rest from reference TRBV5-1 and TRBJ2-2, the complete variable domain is KAGVTQTPRYLIKTRGQQVTLSCSPISGHRSVSWYQQTPGQGLQFLFEYFSETQRNKGNFPGRFSGRQFSNSRSEMNVSTLELGDSALYLCASSLAGGTGELFFGEGSRLTVL.